One sample yielded the 32 T cell receptor beta chains listed below, sequenced in a study of blood T cell dynamics during melanoma immunotherapy. Profiling relied on immunoSEQ multiplex PCR, and the TCRdb table lists in-frame clones only, not all of them. The sample lists more than 10,000 clones, 91% occurring once. As for time point: week 3, after first cycle of checkpoint inhibitor. Material: effector memory CD8+ T cells from blood, obtained from a patient treated with checkpoint blockade. These receptors were obtained from a human donor with melanoma.

This clone was counted a few times. The chain couples TRBV6-1 to TRBJ1-1; the D gene is possibly TRBD1 (5 bases). Trimming left V 11 bases short and J 6 bases short, with 13 bases between. This CDR3 is 11 amino acids long. From germline, CDR1 is MNHNS and CDR2 SASEGT. CDR3 sequence: CAGSLGAEAFF. The CDR3 region has the DNA TGTGCCGGATCTCTGGGGGCTGAAGCTTTCTTT.

This clone was seen just once. The chain's CDR3 is CASSQATDSPRNIQYF. In nucleotides, the CDR3 is TGTGCCAGCAGCCAAGCAACGGACAGCCCTAGGAACATTCAGTACTTC. The chain carries TRBV14 and TRBJ2-4, with TRBD1 as a possible D gene (6 bases). The CDR3 consists of 16 residues. V dropped 1 base and J dropped 7 bases, with 17 bases sitting between them. Germline CDR1 SGHDN, CDR2 FVKESK.

The rearrangement links TRBV9 to TRBJ2-1; D call uncertain. V lost 4 bases and J 2 bases, leaving 16 bases between the germline ends. Looked up from germline, CDR1 is SGDLS and CDR2 is YYNGEE. This CDR3 is 16 amino acids long. The CDR3 is CASSSVVGIAYNEQFF. CDR3 bases: TGTGCCAGCAGCTCTGTAGTTGGAATCGCCTACAATGAGCAGTTCTTC.

This chain connects TRBV27 to TRBJ2-3, with a weak D call TRBD2 (5 bases). V lost 4 bases and J lost 6, with 17 bases in between. CDR1 and CDR2 from the germline V gene are MNHEY and SMNVEV (reference sequence). The CDR3 is made up of 15 amino acids. CDR3 protein: CASSYLPSISDTQYF. The CDR3 nucleotides read TGTGCCAGCAGTTATCTTCCTAGCATCTCGGATACGCAGTATTTT.

The chain couples TRBV6-4 to TRBJ2-6; D could derive from TRBD1 or TRBD2 (6 bases each). CDR1 is MRHNA and CDR2 is SNTAGT in the germline V gene. V dropped 6 bases and J dropped 2 bases, with 26 bases sitting between them. The CDR3 covers 20 residues. DNA for the CDR3: TGTGCCAGCAGCGGACCCCAGGACAGCCTTCCTAGCGCTGGGGCCAACGTCCTGACTTTC. It encodes CASSGPQDSLPSAGANVLTF.

The gene calls are TRBV27 and TRBJ2-7; D gene ambiguous. CDR1 and CDR2 from the germline V gene are MNHEY and SMNVEV (reference sequence). Trimming took 5 bases from V and 2 from J, leaving 7 bases between them. This CDR3 has 12 residues. The CDR3 bases are TGTGCCAGCAGTAACCTCGCCTACGAGCAGTACTTC. This translates into CASSNLAYEQYF.

This clone was seen once. J is TRBJ2-1 and V is TRBV27; 10 bases are shared with TRBD2. J gave up 8 bases and V 5 bases, and 9 bases lay outside the gene matches. CDR3 size: 15 residues. Looked up from germline, CDR1 is MNHEY and CDR2 is SMNVEV (reference sequence). The DNA for the CDR3 is TGTGCCAGCAGTGAGCTTAGCGGGAGGATCGATGAGCAGTTCTTC. This codes for CASSELSGRIDEQFF.

V usage is TRBV11-1 and J usage is TRBJ2-7; TRBD2 matches at 9 bases. V lost 3 bases and J lost 3; bases outside the gene matches: 12. CDR3 length: 17 amino acids. CDR1 is SGHAT and CDR2 is FQDESV in the germline V gene (reference sequence). The CDR3 loop is CASSFFSSGGPYYEQYF. Here the CDR3 DNA reads TGTGCCAGCAGCTTTTTCAGCAGCGGGGGGCCCTACTACGAGCAGTACTTC.

This clone showed up just once. The chain combines TRBV5-8 with TRBJ2-7; no firm D call. CDR1 and CDR2 from the germline V gene are SGHTS and YDEGEE. This CDR3 comprises 12 residues. Trimming left V 5 bases short and J 0 bases short, with 6 bases between. The CDR3: CASRGYSYEQYF. CDR3 sequence (DNA): TGTGCCAGCAGGGGCTACTCCTACGAGCAGTACTTC.

V gene TRBV7-6 combines with J gene TRBJ1-1, with 8 nucleotides matching TRBD1. V lost 7 bases and J lost 4; bases outside the gene matches: 8. The V gene's germline CDR1 is SGHVS and CDR2 FNYEAQ. The CDR3 loop spans 14 amino acids. DNA for the CDR3: TGTGCCAGCACCCGGCAGGGGGCTACCACTGAAGCTTTCTTT. Translating it yields CASTRQGATTEAFF.

There are a few counts of this clone. CDR3 bases: TGTGCCAGCAGCATAGACAGGGGAATGTCCTACGAGCAGTACTTC. Encoded protein: CASSIDRGMSYEQYF. The gene calls are TRBV28 and TRBJ2-7; TRBD1 agrees at 8 bases. Unmatched junction bases numbered 8, after V lost 6 bases and J lost 1 base. The CDR3 length is 15 residues. Germline V gives CDR1 MDHEN, CDR2 SYDVKM.

Here the CDR3 DNA reads TGCGCCAGCAGTGATCAGGGGATCGCTTTCTTT. It encodes CASSDQGIAFF. The gene calls are TRBV10-2 and TRBJ1-1, with a possible D match to TRBD1 (6 bases). The germline CDR1 and CDR2 sequences are WSHSY and SAAADI. The V end was cut by 3 bases, the J end by 11 bases, with 10 bases between. The CDR3 contains 11 residues.

This rearrangement joins TRBV13 to TRBJ2-1; D perhaps matches TRBD1 (7 bases). This CDR3 spans 17 amino acids. Looked up from germline, CDR1 is PRHDT and CDR2 is FYEKMQ (reference sequence). V was trimmed by 3 bases and J by 10 bases, leaving 25 bases between them. Written as DNA, the CDR3 is TGTGCCAGCAGCTTCCCCCTCGCGGGACAGAGGAAACGAGAGCAGTTCTTC. The encoded protein is CASSFPLAGQRKREQFF. Variable domain in full (rest from reference TRBV13 and TRBJ2-1): AAGVIQSPRHLIKEKRETATLKCYPIPRHDTVYWYQQGPGQDPQFLISFYEKMQSDKGSIPDRFSAQQFSDYHSELNMSSLELGDSALYFCASSFPLAGQRKREQFFGPGTRLTVL.

V gene TRBV5-5 combines with J gene TRBJ2-7; D is ambiguous. CDR1 SGHKS and CDR2 YYEKEE come from the germline V gene (reference sequence). V lost 0 bases to trimming and J lost 3 bases, with 10 bases between them. This CDR3 comprises 14 residues. CDR3 DNA sequence: TGTGCCAGCAGCTTGGCGGGTCTCTACTACGAGCAGTACTTC. It codes for CASSLAGLYYEQYF. The whole variable domain, remainder taken from reference TRBV5-5 and TRBJ2-7, is DAGVTQSPTHLIKTRGQQVTLRCSPISGHKSVSWYQQVLGQGPQFIFQYYEKEERGRGNFPDRFSARQFPNYSSELNVNALLLGDSALYLCASSLAGLYYEQYFGPGTRLTVT.

This chain joins TRBV28 and TRBJ1-1; D is unresolved. Germline CDR1 is MDHEN and CDR2 is SYDVKM. V lost 2 bases and J lost 4, with 8 bases in between. The CDR3 covers 13 residues. The CDR3 here is CASSLGGSTEAFF. Written as DNA, the CDR3 is TGTGCCAGCAGTTTAGGTGGGAGCACTGAAGCTTTCTTT.

The CDR3 loop is CASSLEPTSPLNYGYTF. Here the CDR3 DNA reads TGTGCCAGCAGCTTGGAGCCCACCTCCCCGCTGAACTATGGCTACACCTTC. V gene TRBV5-5 combines with J gene TRBJ1-2; D not certain. Trimming shortened V by 0 bases and J by 2 bases, and 17 bases separated the two germline ends. Germline V gene data show CDR1 as SGHKS and CDR2 as YYEKEE (reference sequence). The CDR3 length is 17 residues. The full variable domain, rest sourced from reference TRBV5-5 and TRBJ1-2, is DAGVTQSPTHLIKTRGQQVTLRCSPISGHKSVSWYQQVLGQGPQFIFQYYEKEERGRGNFPDRFSARQFPNYSSELNVNALLLGDSALYLCASSLEPTSPLNYGYTFGSGTRLTVV.

This chain joins TRBV7-7 and TRBJ2-2; D perhaps matches TRBD2 (5 bases). Germline CDR1 is SSHAT and CDR2 is FNYEAQ (reference sequence). V was trimmed by 5 bases and J by 6 bases, leaving 19 bases between them. The CDR3 runs 16 residues. The CDR3 sequence is CASSLRTGTGAGELFF. CDR3 DNA sequence: TGTGCCAGCAGCCTACGGACGGGAACCGGCGCCGGGGAGCTGTTTTTT.

The chain has TRBV4-1 and TRBJ2-7; D unclear. Germline V lookup: CDR1 MGHRA, CDR2 YSYEKL. CDR3 length equals 14 residues. The V gene lost 1 base and the J gene lost 1 base, with 8 bases spanning the gap. This CDR3 is CASSQAYGSYEQYF. The CDR3 DNA follows: TGCGCCAGCAGCCAAGCCTACGGTTCCTACGAGCAGTACTTC.

The DNA of the CDR3 is TGTGCCAACGAACTAGCGGGGCTCACAGATACGCAGTATTTT. Protein product: CANELAGLTDTQYF. This chain joins TRBV2 and TRBJ2-3; TRBD2 agrees at 10 bases. The junction had 6 bases not matched to a gene; V was cut back by 10 bases and J by 2 bases. Germline CDR1 is SNHLY and CDR2 is FYNNEI. The CDR3 is made up of 14 amino acids.

This chain uses TRBV19 with TRBJ2-6; 7 bases are shared with TRBD2. Trimming cost V 5 bases and J 2 bases; bases outside gene matches: 0. The germline V gene has CDR1 LNHDA and CDR2 SQIVND (reference sequence). The CDR3 contains 14 residues. The CDR3 bases are TGTGCCAGTAGTGCGGGGGCTGGGGCCAACGTCCTGACTTTC. Amino acid sequence: CASSAGAGANVLTF.

J is TRBJ1-3 and V is TRBV7-2; D unclear. The V end was cut by 5 bases, the J end by 0 bases, with 11 bases between. The CDR3 runs to 15 residues. The germline CDR1 and CDR2 sequences are SGHTA and FQGNSA. CDR3 DNA sequence: TGTGCCAGCAGCCCACAGAGAAGCTCTGGAAACACCATATATTTT. Its protein product is CASSPQRSSGNTIYF.

This clone was counted once. This chain links TRBV6-5 with TRBJ1-1; no clear D. V was cut by 4 bases and J by 1 base, with 7 bases left in between. CDR1 is MNHEY and CDR2 is SVGAGI in the germline V gene. The CDR3 extends over 13 amino acids. The CDR3 DNA is TGTGCCAGCAGTTTCGGGGAGAACACTGAAGCTTTCTTT. This gives the protein CASSFGENTEAFF.

This chain uses TRBV5-4 with TRBJ2-2, with 14 positions matching TRBD2. V was pared by 4 bases and J by 7 bases, with 12 bases of the junction left unmatched. The CDR3 contains 18 residues. CDR1 and CDR2 (germline): SGHNT, YYREEE (reference sequence). The CDR3 bases are TGTGCCAGCAGCCGGAGACTAGCGGGAGGGTCGTTGGTCGGGGAGCTGTTTTTT. Translation: CASSRRLAGGSLVGELFF.

This sequence joins TRBV27 and TRBJ1-1, with D uncertain. The germline CDR1 and CDR2 sequences are MNHEY and SMNVEV (reference sequence). Trimming cost V 3 bases and J 3 bases, with 11 bases left between them. CDR3 length equals 14 residues. CDR3 DNA: TGTGCCAGCAGTTTTGCCGCCGGATACACTGAAGCTTTCTTT. Amino acids: CASSFAAGYTEAFF.

This clone has just one count. This chain joins TRBV7-8 and TRBJ2-5; D gene unclear. Germline CDR1 SGHVS, CDR2 FQNEAQ. The CDR3 extends over 14 amino acids. Trimming left V 1 base short and J 5 bases short, with 11 bases between. CDR3 coding DNA: TGTGCCAGCAGCTTAGGTTTGAAGAGGGAGACCCAGTACTTC. Translating it yields CASSLGLKRETQYF. Complete variable domain (other parts from reference TRBV7-8 and TRBJ2-5): GAGVSQSPRYKVAKRGQDVALRCDPISGHVSLFWYQQALGQGPEFLTYFQNEAQLDKSGLPSDRFFAERPEGSVSTLKIQRTQQEDSAVYLCASSLGLKRETQYFGPGTRLLVL.

The gene calls are TRBV6-4 and TRBJ2-1; D uncertain. Germline assignment: CDR1 MRHNA and CDR2 SNTAGT. The V gene lost 5 bases and the J gene lost 4 bases, with 9 bases spanning the gap. This CDR3 has 13 amino acids. This chain's CDR3 is CASSPEVYNEQFF. The CDR3 DNA reads TGTGCCAGCAGTCCCGAGGTTTACAATGAGCAGTTCTTC.

V usage is TRBV27 and J usage is TRBJ2-7; TRBD2 matches at 7 bases. The germline V gene has CDR1 MNHEY and CDR2 SMNVEV (reference sequence). There are 15 residues in the CDR3. V lost 8 bases, J lost 0 bases, and 10 bases stayed unmatched. In DNA form, the CDR3 reads TGTGCCAGCGGAATTGAAGCGGGACCCTCCTACGAGCAGTACTTC. It encodes CASGIEAGPSYEQYF.

The chain is built from TRBV5-6 and TRBJ1-1; TRBD1 might be the D (6 bases). The CDR3 has 16 amino acids. The V gene's germline CDR1 is SGHDT and CDR2 YYEEEE. V dropped 1 base and J dropped 0 bases, with 13 bases sitting between them. The CDR3 sequence: CASSLRSGAMNTEAFF. CDR3 nucleotides: TGTGCCAGCAGCTTGAGGTCAGGGGCCATGAACACTGAAGCTTTCTTT. Variable domain in full (rest from reference TRBV5-6 and TRBJ1-1): DAGVTQSPTHLIKTRGQQVTLRCSPKSGHDTVSWYQQALGQGPQFIFQYYEEEERQRGNFPDRFSGHQFPNYSSELNVNALLLGDSALYLCASSLRSGAMNTEAFFGQGTRLTVV.

V and J are TRBV7-9 and TRBJ2-2, with 9 bases aligning to TRBD2. CDR3 length equals 16 residues. Germline CDR1 and CDR2: SEHNR and FQNEAQ (reference sequence). Losses at the gene ends were 5 bases for V and 3 bases for J; bases not matched to a gene: 7. CDR3 nucleotide sequence: TGTGCCAGCAGCCCACGGGGACTAGCAGACACCGGGGAGCTGTTTTTT. Its protein product is CASSPRGLADTGELFF. The full variable domain, completed using reference TRBV7-9 and TRBJ2-2, is DTGVSQNPRHKITKRGQNVTFRCDPISEHNRLYWYRQTLGQGPEFLTYFQNEAQLEKSRLLSDRFSAERPKGSFSTLEIQRTEQGDSAMYLCASSPRGLADTGELFFGEGSRLTVL.

V gene TRBV2 combines with J gene TRBJ1-1; a weak D match, TRBD1 (6 bases). The CDR3 has 14 amino acids. The V gene lost 6 bases and the J gene lost 3 bases, with 14 bases spanning the gap. Per germline, CDR1 SNHLY and CDR2 FYNNEI. The CDR3, as DNA: TGTGCCAGCAGGAACAGGGTTTCTGACACTGAAGCTTTCTTT. Protein product: CASRNRVSDTEAFF.

The chain has TRBV7-3 and TRBJ2-5, with D uncertain. Deletions cut 0 bases from V and 4 bases from J, with 6 bases between. The CDR3 runs to 13 residues. Germline CDR1 is SGHTA and CDR2 is FQGTGA. The chain's CDR3 is CASSLTLTETQYF. The CDR3 bases are TGTGCCAGCAGCTTAACGCTGACAGAGACCCAGTACTTC.

The chain uses TRBV29-1 and TRBJ2-3, with D perhaps matching TRBD1 or TRBD2 (5 bases each). V lost 6 bases to trimming and J lost 4 bases, with 8 bases between them. There are 11 residues in the CDR3. CDR1 is SQVTM, CDR2 ANQGSEA, per germline. The CDR3 here is CSVRGADTQYF. CDR3 coding DNA: TGCAGCGTCCGAGGGGCAGATACGCAGTATTTT.